This T cell receptor beta chain was observed in a study of shared clonotypes between healthy human individuals. The study's findings and limits: Specimens sampled were limited to blood, with tissue repertoires likely differing.

About this clone: Its cognate antigen is unknown. This specimen includes other DNA sequences encoding the same CDR3.

The method was immunoSEQ multiplex PCR; TCRdb's version includes in-frame clones alone and lacks a portion of them. The sample records about 590,000 clones, about 95% being singletons. CDR3 length: 14 residues. Germline trimming cut 3 bases from V and 2 bases from J; bases unmatched to any gene: 4. The germline V gene has CDR1 MNHEY and CDR2 SMNVEV (reference sequence). Selected positively for CCR7 and CD45RO-negative, naive CD8 cells excluded terminally differentiated effector memory CD45RA+ cells. Participating donors were healthy, HIV-negative adults free of recent acute infections or vaccinations.

Sequencing was performed on naive CD8+ T cells sorted from blood. The chain has TRBV27 and TRBJ2-7; 7 bases fit TRBD2. The clonotype originates from a woman in her thirties in good health. CDR3 in amino acids: CASSLSSGTYEQYF. The CDR3 nucleotides read TGTGCCAGCAGTTTGTCTAGCGGAACCTACGAGCAGTACTTC.